The 5 T cell receptor beta chains below all came from one sample that was sequenced in a study of blood T cell repertoires in COVID-19. The table came from immunoSEQ multiplex PCR; TCRdb's copy has only in-frame clones and leaves some out. Among around 250,000 clones listed, about 83% were seen once. Material: peripheral blood. These receptors all come from a man aged 35 to 55 with active or convalescent COVID-19.

The chain uses TRBV6-4 and TRBJ2-2, with a tentative D call TRBD1 (5 bases). CDR1 and CDR2 from the germline V gene are MRHNA and SNTAGT. The CDR3 is made up of 14 amino acids. The ends were cut back, 5 bases at V and 1 base at J, with 8 bases in the middle. The CDR3 loop is CASSLTVNTGELFF. In DNA, the CDR3 is TGTGCCAGCAGTTTGACAGTGAACACCGGGGAGCTGTTTTTT.

The chain couples TRBV18 to TRBJ1-1, with D perhaps TRBD1 (6 bases). Trimming took 5 bases from V and 3 from J, leaving 10 bases between them. The CDR3 is 13 amino acids. Looked up from germline, CDR1 is KGHSH and CDR2 is LQKENI. The CDR3 DNA sequence: TGTGCCAGCTCATTAGGACAGCACACTGAAGCTTTCTTT. It specifies CASSLGQHTEAFF.

This clone was detected only once. V is TRBV24-1 and J is TRBJ1-2; TRBD1 matches 7 bases. The CDR3 spans 14 residues. CDR1 is KGHDR and CDR2 is SFDVKD in the germline V gene. V lost 3 bases, J lost 6 bases, and 6 bases stayed unmatched. CDR3 sequence: CATSDNDRVNGYTF. The CDR3 nucleotides read TGTGCCACCAGTGATAACGACAGGGTGAATGGCTACACCTTC.

The chain uses TRBV24-1 and TRBJ2-2; D is possibly TRBD2 (6 bases). V was cut by 4 bases and J by 1 base, with 15 bases left in between. Germline V CDR1 and CDR2: KGHDR, SFDVKD. The CDR3 loop spans 17 amino acids. Written as DNA, the CDR3 is TGTGCCACCAGTGACCGTGGAGGGCTAATGAACACCGGGGAGCTGTTTTTT. Translation: CATSDRGGLMNTGELFF.

In the case of this clone: Other DNA sequences in this specimen translate into the identical CDR3. The chain links TRBV9 to TRBJ2-3; 7 positions agree with TRBD2. This CDR3 is 15 amino acids long. J was trimmed by 0 bases and V by 0 bases; bases with no gene match: 1. CDR1 is SGDLS and CDR2 is YYNGEE in the germline V gene. The CDR3 DNA is TGTGCCAGCAGCGTAGGAGCGGGAAGCACAGATACGCAGTATTTT. It translates to CASSVGAGSTDTQYF.